This T cell receptor (beta chain) was found in a study of T cells expressing NK-cell markers. Concerning this clonotype: Antigen specificity is unknown.

The authors generated TCR beta cDNA through 5'RACE template switching with UMIs. TCRdb reanalyzed the 5' RACE reads, giving one entry per CDR3 protein sequence and no DNA. This table lists 90,000 to 130,000 distinct CDR3 sequences. The CDR3 spans 15 residues. Germline V gene lookup returns CDR1 SEHNR and CDR2 FQNEAQ (reference sequence). Whole-study results and caveats: The leading position in the CD3+CD56-NKG2C+ fraction of four donors also went to these clonotypes. Of the CD8+ T cells in roughly 6 donors, roughly 1.0-7.5% belonged to dominant NKG2C+ clonotypes.

The chain uses TRBV7-9 and TRBJ2-5. This receptor was taken from a woman aged 18 to 75 in good health. Sequencing used blood T cells: a sorted CD56 or NKG2C T cell subset, CD4+ or CD8+ T cells, or bulk PBMC T cells (not recorded which). CDR3 loop: CASSFTLGVGETQYF.